This TCR beta chain is from a study of T cells in localized non-small cell lung cancer. This clone was picked up a small number of times. The antigen is not known. Assay used: immunoSEQ multiplex PCR; TCRdb lists only in-frame clones, some missing. The sample records around 55,000 clones, more than 75% being singletons. The study, taken as a whole, reports: There was an association of higher blood T cell density with longer overall survival. Clonality peaked in uninvolved adjacent lung rather than tumor. Adjacent lung tissue had a median roughly 55 of the top 100 clones found in the tumor.

The CDR3 is 15 amino acids. The ends were cut back, 3 bases at V and 2 bases at J, with 10 bases in the middle. Germline V gene data show CDR1 as KGHSH and CDR2 as LQKENI. The sequencing here drew on PBMCs, taken before any cancer treatment. This TCR derives from a female donor with stage II lung adenocarcinoma. The chain joins TRBV18 to TRBJ1-4, with TRBD1 as a possible D gene (6 bases). The CDR3 nucleotides read TGTGCCAGCTCACCTCGGAGGGGGACTAATGAAAAACTGTTTTTT. This translates into CASSPRRGTNEKLFF.